The rows below give T cell receptor beta chains drawn from one sample of a study of cytotoxic CD8 clonotypes in ibrutinib-treated CLL. Clones were read by immunoSEQ multiplex PCR, and TCRdb kept only the in-frame ones, dropping some. The data contain some 160,000 clones, roughly four fifths of them seen just once; the ten biggest clones take up around 2.1%. The sequences come from PBMCs, collected after 12 months of ibrutinib treatment. Source of these receptors: a human donor with chronic lymphocytic leukemia. The CDR3 runs from the conserved cysteine through the conserved F or W. Each record gives: J gene, clone size, D gene, V gene, CDR3 DNA, CDR3 protein. D genes are given only for firm matches. The size of a clone is reported for some rows only, either as once, few or many, or as a class for expanded clones.

>TRBJ2-3|.|TRBD2|TRBV25-1
TGTGCCAGCTCTGGTCGGCGGGAGTTTAAAGATACGCAGTATTTT
CASSGRREFKDTQYF
>TRBJ1-1|few|TRBD1|TRBV7-3
TGTGCCAGCAGCCAACAGGGGAAGGGCACTGAAGCTTTCTTT
CASSQQGKGTEAFF
>TRBJ2-3|.|.|TRBV6-6
TGTGCCAGCAGTTACTCGAGGCTAGCATCTGGGGATACGCAGTATTTT
CASSYSRLASGDTQYF
>TRBJ2-6|.|.|TRBV7-2
TGTGCCAGCAGCCCAAGACAGCTACGGGCCAACGTCCTGACTTTC
CASSPRQLRANVLTF
>TRBJ2-5|.|TRBD1|TRBV5-5
TGTGCCAGCAGCTTCAGGACAGGGCAGAAGGAGACCCAGTACTTC
CASSFRTGQKETQYF
>TRBJ2-7|.|.|TRBV5-6
TGTGCCAGCGTTCGCCGGACAGCTGCCTACGAGCAGTACTTC
CASVRRTAAYEQYF
>TRBJ1-4|.|.|TRBV19
TGTGCCAGTAGTGACCGACAGCCCCGTAGTGAAAAACTGTTTTTT
CASSDRQPRSEKLFF
>TRBJ1-5|.|.|TRBV19
TGTGCCAGTAGTATATTATGGGACAACCTTCGGCAGGCCCAGCATTTT
CASSILWDNLRQAQHF
>TRBJ2-2|.|.|TRBV4-3
TGCGCCAGCAGCCGTTACGGGACCGGGGTGGGGACCGGGGAGCTGTTTTTT
CASSRYGTGVGTGELFF
>TRBJ1-5|.|.|TRBV6-5
TGTGCCAGCGCCCGGGGGGGGCGCGAACAGCCCCAGCATTTT
CASARGGREQPQHF